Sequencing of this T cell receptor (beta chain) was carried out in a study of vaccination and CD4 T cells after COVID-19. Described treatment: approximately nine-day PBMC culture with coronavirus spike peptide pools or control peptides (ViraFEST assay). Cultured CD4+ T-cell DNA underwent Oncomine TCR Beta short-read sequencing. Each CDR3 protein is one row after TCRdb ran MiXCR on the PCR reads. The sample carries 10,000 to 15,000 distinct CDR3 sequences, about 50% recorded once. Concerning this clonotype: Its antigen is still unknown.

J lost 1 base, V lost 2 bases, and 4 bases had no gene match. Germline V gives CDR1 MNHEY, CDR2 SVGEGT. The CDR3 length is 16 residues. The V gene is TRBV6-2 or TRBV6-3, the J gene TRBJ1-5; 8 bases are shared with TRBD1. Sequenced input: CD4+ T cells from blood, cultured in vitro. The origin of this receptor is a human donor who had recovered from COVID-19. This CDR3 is CASSYRQGASNQPQHF. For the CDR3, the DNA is TGTGCCAGCAGTTACCGGCAGGGGGCGAGCAATCAGCCCCAGCATTTT.